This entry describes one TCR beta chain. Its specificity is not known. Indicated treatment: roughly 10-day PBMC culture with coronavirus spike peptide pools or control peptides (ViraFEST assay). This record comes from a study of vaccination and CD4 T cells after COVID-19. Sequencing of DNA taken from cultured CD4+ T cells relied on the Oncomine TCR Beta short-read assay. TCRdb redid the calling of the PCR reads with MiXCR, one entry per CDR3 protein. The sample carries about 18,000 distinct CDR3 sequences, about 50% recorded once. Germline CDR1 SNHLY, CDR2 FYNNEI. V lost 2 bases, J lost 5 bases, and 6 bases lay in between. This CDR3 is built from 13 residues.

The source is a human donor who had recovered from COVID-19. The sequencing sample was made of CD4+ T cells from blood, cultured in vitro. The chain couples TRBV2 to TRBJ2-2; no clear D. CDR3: CASSEYGTGELFF. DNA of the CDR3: TGTGCCAGCAGTGAATACGGGACCGGGGAGCTGTTTTTT. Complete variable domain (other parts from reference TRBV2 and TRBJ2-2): EPEVTQTPSHQVTQMGQEVILRCVPISNHLYFYWYRQILGQKVEFLVSFYNNEISEKSEIFDDQFSVERPDGSNFTLKIRSTKLEDSAMYFCASSEYGTGELFFGEGSRLTVL.